This T cell receptor (beta chain) comes out of a study of CXCR3-negative and CXCR3-positive naive CD8 T cells. Study-wide results and caveats: Naive subsets showed comparable surface CD5, and TCR interaction strength was also inferred from TRB CDR3 physicochemistry. Comparison of naive cells showed more hydrophobic TRB CDR3s in CXCR3-positive than in CXCR3-negative naive cells. Partial loss of CXCR3 expression followed cryopreservation; most assays used fresh PBMCs.

Researchers prepared the TRB cDNA libraries using 5' RACE with UMI labels. TCRdb re-called the 5' RACE reads and shows each CDR3 protein once, DNA omitted. Its table records about 120,000 distinct CDR3 sequences. Notes on this clonotype: Its antigen is unidentified.

CDR3 length equals 15 residues. Germline CDR1 SGHDN, CDR2 FVKESK. The chain employs TRBV14 and TRBJ2-7; there is no DNA to check the TCRdb D call of TRBD2. The TCR was taken from a human donor in good health. Some clones in this sample may be carry-over from other donors' samples. The sequenced material came from naive CXCR3- CD8+ T cells from blood. Stated subset: CD45RO-CCR7+CD27+CD95- naive CD8+ T cells lacking CXCR3 (TNR3-). The CDR3 sequence is CASSPGLAPYYEQYF. Combining the CDR3 with reference TRBV14 and TRBJ2-7 gives the whole variable domain EAGVTQFPSHSVIEKGQTVTLRCDPISGHDNLYWYRRVMGKEIKFLLHFVKESKQDESGMPNNRFLAERTGGTYSTLKVQPAELEDSGVYFCASSPGLAPYYEQYFGPGTRLTVT.